This is a list of T cell receptor beta chains from one sample in a study of early T cells in non-severe SARS-CoV-2 infection. TCRdb processed the 5' RACE reads anew with MiXCR; each CDR3 protein has one entry. The sample has around 55,000 distinct CDR3 sequences; 12% are singletons. The sequenced sample was whole blood. These receptor sequences come from an adult who was a healthcare worker with PCR-confirmed SARS-CoV-2 infection or an uninfected control (not recorded which). CDR3s include the opening cysteine and the closing phenylalanine or tryptophan. Fields, in order: CDR3 length, V gene, J gene, CDR3 protein.

13	TRBV20-1	TRBJ2-3	CSANAGAVDTQYF
14	TRBV7-2	TRBJ1-5	CASSLGHLNQPQHF
15	TRBV20-1	TRBJ2-1	CSAPVMLAQINEQFF
15	TRBV9	TRBJ2-3	CASSKRTELTDTQYF
15	TRBV7-2	TRBJ2-1	CASSGPGTSYSEQFF
13	TRBV28	TRBJ2-7	CASSLGHDYEQYF
17	TRBV5-1	TRBJ2-1	CASSFRLAGETSNEQFF
11	TRBV27	TRBJ1-1	CASRQGSEAFF
17	TRBV3-1	TRBJ2-7	CASSPSWTSGSRAEQYF
16	TRBV10-3	TRBJ1-3	CAISDSTGLPGNTIYF
11	TRBV18	TRBJ1-5	CASSPGGPQHF
14	TRBV6-1	TRBJ2-7	CASSVKGSSYEQYF
16	TRBV19	TRBJ2-6	CASRPREGAGANVLTF
14	TRBV5-4	TRBJ2-1	CASSLGTTNNEQFF
13	TRBV29-1	TRBJ1-2	CSVEDGTGYGYTF
13	TRBV6-6	TRBJ2-5	CASSRGFQETQYF
12	TRBV2	TRBJ2-3	CASSEAPQTQYF
14	TRBV13	TRBJ1-2	CASSPEIRSYGYTF
16	TRBV7-3	TRBJ2-3	CASSRTGNKGTDTQYF
12	TRBV2	TRBJ2-1	CASSEARWGQFF
10	TRBV29-1	TRBJ2-1	CSVETEEQFF
14	TRBV20-1	TRBJ2-3	CSASAGLASGTQYF
12	TRBV24-1	TRBJ1-2	CATSDQRYGYTF
14	TRBV12-3/TRBV12-4	TRBJ2-3	CASSLQGTTDTQYF
12	TRBV28	TRBJ2-1	CASRSSLNEQFF
18	TRBV28	TRBJ2-1	CASSLNPLEMGGRNEQFF
15	TRBV5-4	TRBJ1-2	CASSILGGAYYGYTF
13	TRBV29-1	TRBJ1-2	CSVEDPKDYGYTF
14	TRBV11-2	TRBJ1-2	CASSLSWGNYGYTF
17	TRBV29-1	TRBJ2-3	CSVEDPGGTLSTDTQYF
14	TRBV27	TRBJ2-7	CASSSGTSVYEQYF
14	TRBV28	TRBJ2-1	CASRDREGYNEQFF
13	TRBV30	TRBJ2-1	CAWSGLAANEQFF
12	TRBV7-2	TRBJ1-1	CASSRAFKIAFF
14	TRBV24-1	TRBJ2-2	CATRGAGNTGELFF
13	TRBV5-1	TRBJ1-2	CASSLERKYGYTF
12	TRBV11-2	TRBJ2-5	CASSWGQETQYF
15	TRBV24-1	TRBJ2-1	CATGPRDRGIYEQFF
14	TRBV6-6	TRBJ1-5	CASSTANRGQPQHF
14	TRBV28	TRBJ2-7	CASSLWDRVYEQYF
11	TRBV28	TRBJ2-5	CASSLYETQYF